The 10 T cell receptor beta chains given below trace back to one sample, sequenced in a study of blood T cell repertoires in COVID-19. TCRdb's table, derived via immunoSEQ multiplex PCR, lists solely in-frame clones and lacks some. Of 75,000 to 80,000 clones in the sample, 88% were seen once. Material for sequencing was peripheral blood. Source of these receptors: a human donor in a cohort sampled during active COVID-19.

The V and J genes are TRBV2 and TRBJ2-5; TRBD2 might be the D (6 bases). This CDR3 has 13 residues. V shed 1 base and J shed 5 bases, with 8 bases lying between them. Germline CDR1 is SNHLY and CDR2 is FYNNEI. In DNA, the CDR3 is TGTGCCAGCAGTGAAGGGAGCGGGGAGACCCAGTACTTC. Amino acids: CASSEGSGETQYF.

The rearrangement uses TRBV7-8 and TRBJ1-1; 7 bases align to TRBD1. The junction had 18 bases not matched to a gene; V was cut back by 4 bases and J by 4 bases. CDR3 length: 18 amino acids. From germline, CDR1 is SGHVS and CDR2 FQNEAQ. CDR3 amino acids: CASSSHAFRGRRGTEAFF. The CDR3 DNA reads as TGTGCCAGCAGCTCCCACGCTTTTAGGGGGCGCCGGGGCACTGAAGCTTTCTTT.

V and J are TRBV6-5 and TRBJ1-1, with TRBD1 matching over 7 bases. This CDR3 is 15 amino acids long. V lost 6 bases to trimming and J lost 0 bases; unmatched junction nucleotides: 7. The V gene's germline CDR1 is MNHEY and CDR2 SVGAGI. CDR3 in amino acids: CASSRGTALNTEAFF. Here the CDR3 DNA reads TGTGCCAGCAGCCGAGGGACAGCGTTGAACACTGAAGCTTTCTTT.

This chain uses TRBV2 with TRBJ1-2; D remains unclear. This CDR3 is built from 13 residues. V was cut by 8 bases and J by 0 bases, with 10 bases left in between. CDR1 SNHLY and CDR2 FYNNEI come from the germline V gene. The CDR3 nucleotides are TGTGCCAGCGCCCTTGGCCCTAACTATGGCTACACCTTC. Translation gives CASALGPNYGYTF.

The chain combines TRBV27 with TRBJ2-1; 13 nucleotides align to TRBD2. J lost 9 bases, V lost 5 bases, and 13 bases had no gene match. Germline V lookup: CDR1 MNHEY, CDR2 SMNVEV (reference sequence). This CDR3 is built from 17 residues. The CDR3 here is CASSPPGLAGVMGEQFF. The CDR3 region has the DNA TGTGCCAGCAGTCCCCCAGGACTAGCGGGAGTAATGGGTGAGCAGTTCTTC.

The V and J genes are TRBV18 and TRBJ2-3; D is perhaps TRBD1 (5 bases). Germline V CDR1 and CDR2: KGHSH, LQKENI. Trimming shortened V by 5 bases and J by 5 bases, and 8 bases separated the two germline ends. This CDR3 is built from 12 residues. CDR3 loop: CASSDRGDTQYF. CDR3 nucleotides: TGTGCCAGCTCAGATAGGGGAGATACGCAGTATTTT.

CDR3 in DNA: TGTGCCAGCAGCTTGGGGCCGGGCGGGGCTCTGAACACTGAAGCTTTCTTT. Its translation is CASSLGPGGALNTEAFF. The V gene is TRBV5-4, the J gene TRBJ1-1, with D possibly being TRBD1 (5 bases). V was clipped by 0 bases and J by 0 bases, with 15 bases between them. CDR1 is SGHNT, CDR2 YYREEE, per germline (reference sequence). This CDR3 contains 17 residues.

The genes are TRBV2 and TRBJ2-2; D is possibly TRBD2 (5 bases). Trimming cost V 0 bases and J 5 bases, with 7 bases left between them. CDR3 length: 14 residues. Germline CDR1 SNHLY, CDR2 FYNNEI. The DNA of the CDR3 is TGTGCCAGCAGTGAAGCATCGGGGACCGGGGAGCTGTTTTTT. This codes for CASSEASGTGELFF.

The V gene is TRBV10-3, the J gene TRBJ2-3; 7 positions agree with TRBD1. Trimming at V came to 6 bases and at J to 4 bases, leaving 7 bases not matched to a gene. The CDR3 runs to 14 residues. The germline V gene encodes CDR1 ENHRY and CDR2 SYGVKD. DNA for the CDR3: TGTGCCATCAGCCGACAGGGTGGGGCAGATACGCAGTATTTT. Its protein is CAISRQGGADTQYF.

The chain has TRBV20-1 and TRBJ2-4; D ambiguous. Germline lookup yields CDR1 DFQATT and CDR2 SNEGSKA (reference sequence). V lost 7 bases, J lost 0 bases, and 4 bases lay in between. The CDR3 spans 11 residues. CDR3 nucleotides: TGCAGTGGGCTAGCCAAAAACATTCAGTACTTC. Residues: CSGLAKNIQYF.